This TCR beta chain was sequenced for a study of beta chain features in type 1 diabetes. The study, taken as a whole, reports: Researchers report that Type 1 diabetes patients had moderately but significantly shorter TCRB CDR3s across all four CD4+ subsets. Diminished insertions and augmented deletions at VDJ junctions characterized type 1 diabetes patients.

Expressed TCRB transcripts were sequenced, since all the RNA that had been isolated was reverse transcribed. Profiled with immunoSEQ multiplex PCR; TCRdb holds only in-frame clones, not every one. The table has under 300,000 clones, approximately 16% seen once; the top ten hold 0.085%. This clone showed up just a few times. Antigen unknown. Germline CDR1 and CDR2: SGHTA and FQGTGA. The ends were cut back, 6 bases at V and 0 bases at J, with 18 bases in the middle. The CDR3 has 18 amino acids. The gene calls are TRBV7-3 and TRBJ2-6, with TRBD2 as a possible D gene (5 bases). Sequenced sample: naive CD4+ T cells from blood. This receptor was obtained from a young man with type 1 diabetes. The CDR3 protein is CASSLPGIRLSGANVLTF. The DNA for the CDR3 is TGTGCCAGCAGTTTGCCGGGGATCCGCCTCTCTGGGGCCAACGTCCTGACTTTC.